The 18 T cell receptor delta chains below all came from one sample that was sequenced in a study of gamma-delta chains in newborns, infants, children. TCRdb redid the clone calls on the reads with CATT. The top ten hold approximately 10% of the sample, which has 5,500 to 7,500 delta-chain clones, 2% to 2.5% seen once. The sequenced sample was blood. The receptors stem from a child who was a newborn, infant or young child, either healthy, febrile or measles-vaccinated (not recorded which).

This clone was detected a few times. This may stem from a read error, because a much larger clone lies one nucleotide away. The identical CDR3 is also encoded by other nucleotide sequences in the sample. The chain has TRDV2 and TRDJ3; 9 bases line up with TRDD3. The J segment lost 0 bases and the V segment lost 7 bases, leaving 15 bases of the junction unmatched. The V gene's germline CDR1 is GEAIGNYY and CDR2 EKD. The length of the CDR3 is 20 residues. The CDR3 loop reads CACDSSWGMHSSWDTRQMFF. The CDR3 DNA reads as TGTGCCTGCGACTCTTCCTGGGGGATGCACAGCTCCTGGGACACCCGACAGATGTTTTTC.

As regards this clone: This may be a read error: a much more frequent sequence differs by one nucleotide. The same CDR3 is also encoded by other DNA sequences in this sample. The genes are TRDV2 and TRDJ1, with 7 positions matching TRDD3. V dropped 0 bases and J dropped 5; count of bases not matched to a gene: 8. The CDR3 is made up of 15 amino acids. Germline-derived CDR1 and CDR2 are GEAIGNYY and EKD. The CDR3 DNA follows: TGTGCCTGTGACACCATCGGGGATAGGACAGATAAACTCATCTTT. Protein: CACDTIGDRTDKLIF.

Remarks on this clone: TCRdb's protein, taken from a much larger clone, differs from this DNA's translation at residue 8, likely owing to a read error; the protein displayed comes from the DNA. This rearrangement joins TRDV2 to TRDJ3; 7 bases match TRDD3. J lost 0 bases, V lost 3 bases, and 7 bases had no gene match. The CDR3 is 18 residues long. Per the germline V gene, CDR1 is GEAIGNYY and CDR2 is EKD. The CDR3 spells CACDDTGATSWDTRQMFF. CDR3 bases: TGTGCCTGTGACGATACTGGGGCTACCTCCTGGGACACCCGACAGATGTTTTTC.

By share of the sample, this clone is medium-sized. The same CDR3 is also encoded by other DNA sequences in this sample. V gene TRDV2 combines with J gene TRDJ1, with TRDD3 matching over 12 bases. Trimming at V came to 3 bases and at J to 8 bases, leaving 9 bases not matched to a gene. The CDR3 has 15 residues. From germline, CDR1 is GEAIGNYY and CDR2 EKD. CDR3 protein: CACDASLGDTRKLIF. The CDR3, as DNA: TGTGCCTGTGACGCAAGCCTGGGGGATACGCGGAAACTCATCTTT.

On this clone itself: The protein given by TCRdb reflects a much larger clone and differs at residue 6 from this DNA's translation, likely from a read error; the protein shown is the DNA's translation. The V call is TRDV2, the J call TRDJ1, with TRDD3 as a possible D gene (5 bases). Trimming removed 0 bases from V and 7 bases from J, with 14 bases in between. The germline CDR1 and CDR2 sequences are GEAIGNYY and EKD. The CDR3 sequence is 14 residues long. CDR3 sequence reads: CACDTERGLSKLIF. The CDR3 coding sequence is TGTGCCTGTGACACCGAGCGGGGGTTAAGTAAACTCATCTTT.

This clone was found a few times. This could be a read error, since a much larger clone is one nucleotide away. The chain carries TRDV2 and TRDJ3; 11 positions match TRDD3. The CDR3 consists of 20 residues. Germline V gene data show CDR1 as GEAIGNYY and CDR2 as EKD. The trim removed 0 bases at V and 1 base at J, leaving 7 bases unmatched. CDR3 region: CACDTALGDRKSWDTRQMFF. The CDR3 coding sequence is TGTGCCTGTGACACCGCACTGGGGGATAGGAAGTCCTGGGACACCCGACAGATGTTTTTC.

This clone qualifies as medium-sized. This CDR3 reads CACDTGLGDRYTDKLIF. CDR3 bases: TGTGCCTGTGACACCGGACTGGGGGATAGATACACCGATAAACTCATCTTT. This rearrangement joins TRDV2 to TRDJ1; 11 bases fit TRDD3. The germline V gene has CDR1 GEAIGNYY and CDR2 EKD. CDR3 length: 17 residues. J gave up 0 bases and V 0 bases, and 5 bases lay outside the gene matches.

There are a few counts of this clone. The protein TCRdb lists differs from the translation of the DNA at residue 14; the protein given here is translated from the DNA itself. The chain uses TRDV2 and TRDJ3; TRDD3 aligns across 11 bases. CDR3 length equals 19 residues. The germline gives CDR1 GEAIGNYY, CDR2 EKD. CDR3: CACDTVLGDRGWDARQMFF. For the CDR3, the DNA is TGTGCCTGTGACACCGTACTGGGGGATAGGGGCTGGGACGCCCGACAGATGTTTTTC.

This clone was seen a handful of times. This likely traces to a read error, being one base from a far larger clone. The same CDR3 also results from other DNA sequences found in this sample. The chain has TRDV2 and TRDJ3; TRDD3 agrees at 11 bases. The germline V gene has CDR1 GEAIGNYY and CDR2 EKD. The CDR3 totals 17 residues. The ends lost 2 bases at V and 6 bases at J; junction bases unmatched: 5. CDR3 residues: CACDSWGIPLDTRQMFF. The CDR3 DNA is TGTGCCTGTGACAGCTGGGGGATACCGCTGGACACCCGACAGATGTTTTTC.

Only a few counts were recorded for this clone. TCRdb lists the protein of a much larger clone for this DNA, which differs at residue 4, so this is likely a read error; the protein given here is translated from the DNA itself. J is TRDJ1 and V is TRDV2, with 10 bases identical to TRDD3. Germline V lookup: CDR1 GEAIGNYY, CDR2 EKD. The CDR3 runs 17 residues. CDR3 nucleotides: TGTGCCTGTGTCACCGTCAGTACTGGGGGATACACCGATAAACTCATCTTT. This translates into CACVTVSTGGYTDKLIF.

This clone was recorded a few times. Germline is not matched at one junction end, which may reflect a read error. This same CDR3 is encoded by further DNA sequences in the sample. The CDR3 here is CACDPTGGLGLRSWDARQMFF. DNA for the CDR3: TGTGCCTGTGACCCCACTGGGGGACTAGGCCTTCGCTCCTGGGACGCCCGACAGATGTTTTTC. This chain uses TRDV2 with TRDJ3; 9 positions match TRDD3. Germline V gives CDR1 GEAIGNYY, CDR2 EKD. The length of the CDR3 is 21 residues.

This clone turned up a few times. Given a much more abundant clone one base away, this may be a read error. The chain has TRDV2 and TRDJ1, with D perhaps matching TRDD3 (6 bases). CDR3 length: 17 residues. The V gene lost 2 bases and the J gene lost 2 bases, with 20 bases spanning the gap. The V gene's germline CDR1 is GEAIGNYY and CDR2 EKD. CDR3 in amino acids: CACDKWAEGIHTDKLIF. The DNA of the CDR3 is TGTGCCTGTGACAAATGGGCTGAGGGGATCCATACCGATAAACTCATCTTT.

This clone has more than one count but fewer than ten. The amino acid sequence in TCRdb belongs to a much larger clone and departs from this DNA's translation at residue 3, likely a sequencing read error; the sequence shown is translated from the DNA. The chain recombines TRDV2 with TRDJ3; 12 bases are shared with TRDD3. The CDR3 sequence is 18 residues long. The germline V gene encodes CDR1 GEAIGNYY and CDR2 EKD. CDR3 amino acids: CARDILGDTSWDTRQMFF. The CDR3 region has the DNA TGTGCCCGTGACATACTGGGGGATACCTCCTGGGACACCCGACAGATGTTTTTC.

In its sample, this clone was seen a few times. With a far larger clone one base away, a read error is the likely cause. Different DNA sequences within this sample yield the same CDR3. The genes are TRAV29/DV5 and TRDJ1; 8 positions agree with TRDD3. CDR1 and CDR2 from the germline V gene are NSMFDY and ISSIKDK. V trimming: 0 bases; J trimming: 0 bases; junction bases outside the gene matches: 16. CDR3 length equals 19 residues. CDR3 DNA sequence: TGTGCAGCAAGCGCTCAATATTGGGGGATCCCGCCGTACACCGATAAACTCATCTTT. It encodes CAASAQYWGIPPYTDKLIF.

This clone was seen more than once but under ten times. A far larger clone differs by one base, so this is likely a read error. This CDR3 is also generated by other DNA sequences in the sample. CDR3 DNA sequence: TGTGCCTGTGACACGGTGTTGCTAGGGGACTCCTCCTGGGACACCCGACAGATGTTTTTC. Protein product: CACDTVLLGDSSWDTRQMFF. The chain has TRDV2 and TRDJ3; D perhaps matches TRDD3 (5 bases). The germline gives CDR1 GEAIGNYY, CDR2 EKD. With 1 base removed from V and 0 bases from J, the gap between germline ends came to 18 bases. This CDR3 contains 20 residues.

This clone has more than one count but fewer than ten. TCRdb has a much larger clone's protein, which differs at residue 10 from the translation of this DNA, likely because of a read error; what is shown is the protein translated from the DNA. This chain joins TRDV2 and TRDJ3; 7 bases are a match to TRDD3. The CDR3 loop spans 14 amino acids. Per germline, CDR1 GEAIGNYY and CDR2 EKD. The J segment lost 15 bases and the V segment lost 0 bases, leaving 7 bases of the junction unmatched. CDR3 amino acids: CACDTVGISLQMFF. The CDR3 DNA is TGTGCCTGTGACACCGTGGGGATATCCCTACAGATGTTTTTC.

This clone was seen a few times. The protein recorded in TCRdb matches a much larger clone and deviates from this DNA's translation at residue 4, suggesting a read error; the protein here is obtained by translating the DNA. The J gene is TRDJ1, the V gene TRDV2; TRDD3 matches at 7 bases. The length of the CDR3 is 17 residues. Germline CDR1 GEAIGNYY, CDR2 EKD. This chain's CDR3 is CACGTVGYGSYTDKLIF. The CDR3 bases are TGTGCCTGTGGCACCGTAGGATACGGGTCCTACACCGATAAACTCATCTTT.

Remarks on this clone: The protein that TCRdb holds for this DNA derives from a much larger clone and differs from the translated DNA at residue 8, which likely indicates a read error; the protein shown here is translated from the DNA. This chain uses TRDV2 with TRDJ1; a possible D gene is TRDD3 (6 bases). This CDR3 has 15 amino acids. The V gene's germline CDR1 is GEAIGNYY and CDR2 EKD. With 0 bases removed from V and 4 bases from J, the gap between germline ends came to 14 bases. In nucleotides, the CDR3 is TGTGCCTGTGACACCGCGGGGGTGATACGCGATAAACTCATCTTT. This translates into CACDTAGVIRDKLIF.